This T cell receptor (beta chain) appears in the sequencing data of a study of vaccination effects on CD4 cells after COVID-19. Turning to this clone: Its antigen is not known.

This CDR3 has 13 residues. CDR1 and CDR2 from the germline V gene are LNHDA and SQIVND (reference sequence). The ends lost 8 bases at V and 1 base at J; junction bases unmatched: 3. Study-wide results and caveats: Whether induced by infection or by vaccine, clones showed marked clonal contraction late after vaccination. Missing from the study were early post-infection timepoints, and its convalescent patients were few.

Data came from immunoSEQ multiplex PCR; TCRdb stores just in-frame clones and leaves some out. This repertoire shows 55,000 to 80,000 clones, roughly 80% found once; its top ten account for 9.5% to 15%. After expansion with viral peptide pools in the ViraFEST assay, antigen-specific CD4+ T cells were sequenced. The culture ran for 9 to 11 days, and then CD4+ T cells were isolated. The vaccine recipients had no prior SARS-CoV-2 infection, with negative nucleocapsid antibodies. Researchers swapped half the medium for IL-2 medium on both days 3 and 7. This sequence was found in a human donor who received a COVID-19 vaccine. The chain joins TRBV19 to TRBJ2-3; 7 bases agree with TRBD2. The sequencing used CD4+ T cells from PBMCs cultured with SARS-CoV-2 spike peptides, collected before COVID-19 vaccination. CDR3 in amino acids: CASGAGGTDTQYF. The CDR3 coding sequence is TGTGCCAGTGGGGCGGGGGGCACAGATACGCAGTATTTT.